This T cell receptor beta chain was documented in a study of T-cell reconstitution after alpha-beta-depleted transplantation in children. General study findings and limits: The origin of alpha-beta T cells about two months after transplant was reportedly several hundred expanded graft clones. The main origin of T-cell counts and diversity one year after transplant was newly produced T cells. The origin of high day-60 TCRbeta diversity in some patients lay in surviving recipient T cells and thymic progenitors.

Unique molecular identifiers were used to barcode this TCRbeta library. MiXCR was run by TCRdb on the PCR reads, yielding one entry per CDR3 protein. The sample holds about 280,000 distinct CDR3 sequences, 11% seen once. This clonotype has ten or more counts. Its antigen is as yet unknown. Trimming shortened V by 0 bases and J by 4 bases, and 8 bases separated the two germline ends. CDR1 is SGHAT, CDR2 FQNNGV, per germline. The CDR3 totals 14 residues. This clonotype was sampled from a male patient between 2 and 15 years old who had a stem cell transplant for chronic granulomatous disease, so the T cells may come from the graft donor. This chain uses TRBV11-2 with TRBJ2-3; D call uncertain. Source: peripheral blood, taken 180 days after TCRalphabeta/CD19-depleted stem cell transplant. CDR3 DNA sequence: TGTGCCAGCAGCTTAGAGCTGGCGGCAGATACGCAGTATTTT. Amino acid sequence: CASSLELAADTQYF.